This T cell receptor beta chain was recorded in a study of T cells after yellow fever vaccination. General study findings and limits: The secondary response was weaker, and its peak arrived faster, on day 5 versus 15.

A single record per CDR3 protein comes from TCRdb applying MiXCR to the 5' RACE reads. Of some 600,000 distinct CDR3 sequences in the sample, about a sixth were seen once. There are 16 residues in the CDR3. The germline gives CDR1 SGHVS, CDR2 FNYEAQ. Trimming took off 5 bases at V and 1 base at J, with 12 bases between the two ends. This clonotype was counted a few times. Its specificity is not known. The chain carries TRBV7-6 and TRBJ2-6; the D gene is possibly TRBD1 (5 bases). This TCR came from a man younger than 35 who received the YFV17D yellow fever vaccine. Sequencing used PBMCs, obtained 5 to 6 days after the first yellow fever vaccination. DNA for the CDR3: TGTGCCAGCAGCCCGCAACAGGTTTCTGGGGCCAACGTCCTGACTTTC. Its translation: CASSPQQVSGANVLTF.